This record looks at one T cell receptor beta chain sequence and its context. As yet, its antigen is unknown. This sample is part of a study of blood T cells in healthy people across ages. Whole-study findings and limits: Unsorted PBMCs blocked a conclusive comparison of naive and antigen-experienced cells. Long-lived and aged donors differed, with more naive CD4+ cells and higher diversity in the long-lived.

A sample-barcoded 5' primer and a J-beta primer mix were used in a second PCR of roughly 7 to 12 cycles. From the 5' RACE reads, TCRdb called clonotypes with MiXCR, one entry per CDR3 protein. The repertoire holds roughly 680,000 distinct CDR3 sequences, with more than 40% as singletons. Germline assignment: CDR1 SEHNR and CDR2 FQNEAQ (reference sequence). The CDR3 covers 15 residues. Between the trimmed V and J ends, which lost 4 bases and 3 bases, there was a span of 13 bases. Sequencing was carried out using blood. The chain joins TRBV7-9 to TRBJ1-5; D gene ambiguous. The clonotype comes from an older woman in good health. The CDR3 reads CASSSDIFFNQPQHF. The CDR3 nucleotides are TGTGCCAGCAGCTCCGACATCTTCTTCAATCAGCCCCAGCATTTT.